A single sample gave rise to the 31 T cell receptor beta chains below, sequenced in a study of blood T cells in healthy people across ages. A second PCR, run for about 6 to 11 cycles, used a sample-barcoded 5' primer plus a J-beta primer mix. TCRdb used MiXCR to reprocess the 5' RACE reads, holding one entry per CDR3 protein. The sample contains around 1,800,000 distinct CDR3 sequences, more than 35% of which appear only once. Source material: blood. The source of these receptors is a human donor in good health.

Comments on this clonotype: One end of the junction fails to match germline, which may point to a read error. The chain combines TRBV12-3 or TRBV12-4 with TRBJ2-4, with 9 bases aligning to TRBD1. The length of the CDR3 is 17 residues. CDR3 protein: CASSHEPGQGVEDIQYF. Written as DNA, the CDR3 is TGTGCCAGCAGTCACGAACCGGGACAGGGCGTTGAGGACATCCAGTACTTC.

Written as DNA, the CDR3 is TGTGCCAGCAGTGGGTTGTCTAGCGGTTACTACGAGCAGTACTTC. It encodes CASSGLSSGYYEQYF. V gene TRBV2 combines with J gene TRBJ2-7; TRBD2 matches 7 bases. The germline V gene has CDR1 SNHLY and CDR2 FYNNEI. The trim removed 4 bases at V and 3 bases at J, leaving 9 bases unmatched. This CDR3 is built from 15 residues. Supplemented by reference TRBV2 and TRBJ2-7, the full variable domain reads EPEVTQTPSHQVTQMGQEVILRCVPISNHLYFYWYRQILGQKVEFLVSFYNNEISEKSEIFDDQFSVERPDGSNFTLKIRSTKLEDSAMYFCASSGLSSGYYEQYFGPGTRLTVT.

The chain links TRBV20-1 to TRBJ2-2; 7 bases line up with TRBD1. Germline V gene lookup returns CDR1 DFQATT and CDR2 SNEGSKA (reference sequence). The length of the CDR3 is 14 residues. V trimming: 6 bases; J trimming: 1 base; junction bases outside the gene matches: 5. The CDR3 DNA follows: TGCAGTGCGACCGGGACAGTGAACACCGGGGAGCTGTTTTTT. This translates into CSATGTVNTGELFF.

The sample holds a few counts of this clonotype. The chain recombines TRBV5-1 with TRBJ1-1; possible D gene TRBD1, 6 bases. From germline, CDR1 is SGHRS and CDR2 YFSETQ. Trimming took 4 bases from V and 2 from J, leaving 9 bases between them. The CDR3 is 13 amino acids. CDR3 in DNA: TGCGCCAGCAGCAAAGGGGGAAACACTGAAGCTTTCTTT. Protein sequence: CASSKGGNTEAFF.

The V and J genes are TRBV6-2 or TRBV6-3 and TRBJ2-5; possible D gene TRBD1, 6 bases. This CDR3 has 14 amino acids. The germline V and J ends were trimmed by 5 bases and 5 bases, with 15 bases remaining between them. Germline loops: CDR1 MNHEY, CDR2 SVGEGT. In DNA, the CDR3 is TGTGCCAGCAGTCTCCACGGGACATATGAGACCCAGTACTTC. Amino acids: CASSLHGTYETQYF.

This sequence joins TRBV4-3 and TRBJ1-1; TRBD1 agrees at 8 bases. The CDR3 runs 17 residues. Germline V gene sequence: CDR1 LGHNA, CDR2 YSLEER. Losses at the gene ends were 0 bases for V and 12 bases for J; bases not matched to a gene: 18. CDR3 sequence: CASSQDRYAVGQGGTFF. DNA of the CDR3: TGCGCCAGCAGCCAAGATCGGTATGCCGTAGGACAGGGTGGAACTTTCTTT.

This clonotype was picked up a small number of times. CDR3 bases: TGTGCCAGCAGTGCTACAGGGACGTTGCATGGCTACACCTTC. Translated, it gives CASSATGTLHGYTF. The chain recombines TRBV7-9 with TRBJ1-2, with D possibly matching TRBD1 (6 bases). Between the trimmed V and J ends, which lost 6 bases and 6 bases, there was a span of 17 bases. There are 14 residues in the CDR3. In germline, CDR1 is SEHNR, CDR2 FQNEAQ (reference sequence).

In this sample, this clonotype turned up a few times. The chain carries TRBV7-2 and TRBJ1-2; the D is unclear. Trimming took 5 bases from V and 7 from J, leaving 14 bases between them. The germline gives CDR1 SGHTA, CDR2 FQGNSA. This CDR3 is 13 amino acids long. CDR3 sequence: CASSQTSVIGYTF. The DNA of the CDR3 is TGTGCCAGCAGCCAAACAAGCGTGATTGGCTACACCTTC.

This clonotype was counted ten times or more. The chain has TRBV28 and TRBJ2-7, with TRBD2 identical over 7 bases. CDR1 MDHEN and CDR2 SYDVKM come from the germline V gene. CDR3 size: 12 residues. V trimming: 1 base; J trimming: 6 bases; junction bases outside the gene matches: 0. CDR3 loop: CASSLSGGEQYF. The CDR3 nucleotides are TGTGCCAGCAGTTTATCGGGGGGCGAGCAGTACTTC.

The gene calls are TRBV6-2 or TRBV6-3 and TRBJ2-1; 11 nucleotides align to TRBD2. This CDR3 has 15 residues. Germline V lookup: CDR1 MNHEY, CDR2 SVGEGT. The V and J ends lost 5 bases and 8 bases, in that order; junction bases with no gene match: 8. The CDR3 nucleotides read TGTGCCAGCAGTACAAGTAGCGGGGGGGCCGATGAGCAGTTCTTC. Encoded protein: CASSTSSGGADEQFF.

This clonotype was seen only once. This chain joins TRBV4-3 and TRBJ2-1; D call uncertain. Trimming removed 4 bases from V and 4 bases from J, with 17 bases in between. Germline V gene sequence: CDR1 LGHNA, CDR2 YSLEER. This CDR3 has 16 amino acids. CDR3 DNA: TGCGCCAGCAGCCTGGAATATGAAACAGATTACAATGAGCAGTTCTTC. It yields the protein CASSLEYETDYNEQFF.

This clonotype was found a few times. The rearrangement joins TRBV15 to TRBJ1-2; no clear D gene. Germline CDR1 and CDR2: LNHNV and YYDKDF (reference sequence). This CDR3 has 13 residues. V was pared by 3 bases and J by 8 bases, with 13 bases between. The CDR3 sequence is CATSRHGSLGYTF. The DNA of the CDR3 is TGTGCCACCAGCAGGCACGGATCGCTCGGCTACACCTTC.

The chain is built from TRBV30 and TRBJ1-6; TRBD1 matches at 7 bases. The CDR3 runs to 15 residues. V lost 8 bases and J lost 5; bases outside the gene matches: 12. Germline V gene data show CDR1 as GTSNPN and CDR2 as SVGIG (reference sequence). CDR3 amino acids: CAASRPDRDNSPLHF. The CDR3 DNA sequence: TGTGCCGCCAGTCGTCCAGACAGGGATAATTCACCCCTCCACTTT.

This clonotype was detected a few times. This chain's CDR3 is CASSVYGIPGTDTQYF. The CDR3 nucleotides are TGTGCCAGCTCTGTTTACGGGATCCCAGGTACAGATACGCAGTATTTT. The V gene is TRBV11-3, the J gene TRBJ2-3, with a tentative D call TRBD2 (5 bases). Germline V gene lookup returns CDR1 SGHNT and CDR2 YENEEA. V was shortened by 8 bases and J by 3 bases, with 21 bases between the two germline ends. This CDR3 region has 16 residues.

The J gene is TRBJ1-5, the V gene TRBV24-1; the D gene is possibly TRBD1 (5 bases). CDR1 and CDR2 (germline): KGHDR, SFDVKD. The CDR3 length is 15 residues. V dropped 2 bases and J dropped 3 bases, with 10 bases sitting between them. The CDR3 loop reads CATSDSGPDNQPQHF. As DNA, the CDR3 is TGTGCCACCAGTGATTCGGGACCGGACAATCAGCCCCAGCATTTT.

CDR3: CSVEGGTPTLSSYNEQFF. CDR3 coding DNA: TGCAGCGTTGAAGGGGGGACTCCCACACTAAGCTCCTACAATGAGCAGTTCTTC. The rearrangement links TRBV29-1 to TRBJ2-1; TRBD2 might be the D (6 bases). The germline V and J ends were trimmed by 1 base and 0 bases, with 19 bases remaining between them. The CDR3 loop spans 18 amino acids. Germline CDR1 and CDR2: SQVTM and ANQGSEA.

The chain joins TRBV12-5 to TRBJ1-1; no definite D call. The germline CDR1 and CDR2 sequences are LGHNT and FRNRAP. CDR3 size: 13 residues. The V end was cut by 2 bases, the J end by 0 bases, with 4 bases between. The CDR3, as DNA: TGTGCTAGTGGTTTGAATTTGAACACTGAAGCTTTCTTT. Amino acids: CASGLNLNTEAFF.

This clonotype was counted a single time. The DNA of the CDR3 is TGTGCCAGCAGCCCTGACTACCTTGGGGGAAATGAGCAGTTCTTC. This gives the protein CASSPDYLGGNEQFF. The chain joins TRBV5-5 to TRBJ2-1; D possibly matches TRBD1 or TRBD2 (5 bases each). V lost 4 bases and J lost 7, with 18 bases in between. CDR1 and CDR2 (germline): SGHKS, YYEKEE (reference sequence). This CDR3 has 15 amino acids. Based on the CDR3 plus reference TRBV5-5 and TRBJ2-1, the full variable domain is DAGVTQSPTHLIKTRGQQVTLRCSPISGHKSVSWYQQVLGQGPQFIFQYYEKEERGRGNFPDRFSARQFPNYSSELNVNALLLGDSALYLCASSPDYLGGNEQFFGPGTRLTVL.

The chain combines TRBV20-1 with TRBJ2-3; 8 positions match TRBD2. Germline trimming cut 3 bases from V and 3 bases from J; bases unmatched to any gene: 11. The germline V gene encodes CDR1 DFQATT and CDR2 SNEGSKA (reference sequence). This CDR3 is 16 amino acids long. CDR3 DNA sequence: TGCAGTGCTAGCGGACTAGCTTTGCCGTTAACAGATACGCAGTATTTT. Its protein is CSASGLALPLTDTQYF.

The V and J genes are TRBV7-9 and TRBJ2-3; D is possibly TRBD1 or TRBD2 (5 bases each). Looked up from germline, CDR1 is SEHNR and CDR2 is FQNEAQ (reference sequence). The V end lost 3 bases, the J end lost 0 bases, and 16 bases lay between the germline ends. CDR3 size: 17 residues. CDR3 residues: CASSLSSEGPSTDTQYF. The DNA for the CDR3 is TGTGCCAGCAGCTTGAGTTCAGAGGGGCCTAGCACAGATACGCAGTATTTT.

This clonotype was observed a few times. The chain combines TRBV7-2 with TRBJ2-1, with D possibly TRBD2 on 6 matching bases. Trimming left V 1 base short and J 4 bases short, with 11 bases between. The CDR3 spans 15 residues. Per the germline V gene, CDR1 is SGHTA and CDR2 is FQGNSA. In DNA form, the CDR3 reads TGTGCCAGCAGCTTAGTGGGACTGATTTACAATGAGCAGTTCTTC. Encoded protein: CASSLVGLIYNEQFF.

The genes are TRBV21-1 and TRBJ1-5. TRBV21-1 is noted as a pseudogene. CDR3 size: 10 residues. DNA for the CDR3: TGTGCCACCAATGGTCAGCCCCAGCATTTT. The encoded protein is CATNGQPQHF.

This clonotype was observed a few times. This chain connects TRBV29-1 to TRBJ2-1; 8 bases are a match to TRBD2. The CDR3 spans 12 residues. Germline loops: CDR1 SQVTM, CDR2 ANQGSEA. V shed 7 bases, J shed 8 bases, and the junction held 7 bases outside the gene matches. CDR3 amino acids: CSGATSVDEQFF. For the CDR3, the DNA is TGCAGCGGTGCGACTAGCGTGGATGAGCAGTTCTTC.

The chain carries TRBV30 and TRBJ2-5; TRBD1 might be the D (6 bases). The CDR3 totals 14 residues. Germline CDR1 GTSNPN, CDR2 SVGIG (reference sequence). V was shortened by 6 bases and J by 2 bases, with 16 bases between the two germline ends. CDR3 sequence reads: CACPGQTPQETQYF. In DNA form, the CDR3 reads TGTGCCTGCCCCGGACAGACCCCACAAGAGACCCAGTACTTC.

J is TRBJ2-7 and V is TRBV11-1; tentatively, D is TRBD1 (5 bases). Deletions cut 5 bases from V and 2 bases from J, with 13 bases between. Germline V CDR1 and CDR2: SGHAT, FQDESV (reference sequence). The CDR3 has 14 residues. In DNA, the CDR3 is TGTGCCAGCAGCCCTATGGGGCGCACCTACGAGCAGTACTTC. Translation gives CASSPMGRTYEQYF.

To note about this clonotype: The junction and the germline gene differ at one end; a read error may be behind it. The chain is built from TRBV7-8 and TRBJ1-6; 8 bases fit TRBD1. The V gene's germline CDR1 is SGHVS and CDR2 FQNEAQ. The CDR3 sequence is 15 residues long. CDR3 in amino acids: CASSFGQGYSSPLHF. The CDR3, as DNA: TGTGCCAGCAGCTTCGGACAGGGCTATAGTTCACCCCTCCACTTT.

The V call is TRBV9, the J call TRBJ1-1; a possible D gene is TRBD1 (6 bases). The ends were cut back, 3 bases at V and 1 base at J, with 13 bases in the middle. The CDR3 is 15 residues long. CDR1 SGDLS and CDR2 YYNGEE come from the germline V gene. The CDR3 reads CASSGRQEQNTEAFF. The CDR3 region has the DNA TGTGCCAGCAGCGGCCGACAGGAGCAGAACACTGAAGCTTTCTTT.

The chain uses TRBV6-5 and TRBJ2-3; D remains ambiguous. Germline lookup yields CDR1 MNHEY and CDR2 SVGAGI. This CDR3 region has 11 residues. V was cut by 5 bases and J by 7 bases, with 7 bases left in between. CDR3 residues: CASSRLNTQYF. The CDR3 DNA sequence: TGTGCCAGCAGTCGGCTGAATACGCAGTATTTT.

A word on this clonotype: A much more abundant neighbour one base away suggests this may be a read error. The V and J genes are TRBV11-3 and TRBJ2-7; D is possibly TRBD1 (7 bases). V shed 5 bases and J shed 2 bases, with 13 bases lying between them. In germline, CDR1 is SGHNT, CDR2 YENEEA. The CDR3 extends over 14 amino acids. This CDR3 is CASSRAGGTYEQYF. The CDR3 DNA is TGTGCCAGCAGCCGGGCAGGGGGGACCTACGAGCAGTACTTC.

This rearrangement joins TRBV10-3 to TRBJ2-1; D is possibly TRBD1 (6 bases). The germline gives CDR1 ENHRY, CDR2 SYGVKD. This CDR3 spans 14 amino acids. Between the trimmed V and J ends, which lost 0 bases and 9 bases, there was a span of 12 bases. CDR3 sequence reads: CAISESGRGLEQFF. In DNA form, the CDR3 reads TGTGCCATCAGTGAGTCGGGCAGGGGCCTTGAGCAGTTCTTC.

In this sample, this clonotype turned up a few times. This chain joins TRBV4-3 and TRBJ1-2; D not resolved. The germline V gene has CDR1 LGHNA and CDR2 YSLEER. V gave up 0 bases and J gave up 8 bases, with 34 bases separating them. The CDR3 loop spans 21 amino acids. The CDR3 region is CASSQESGQDVISGRKMGYTF. DNA of the CDR3: TGCGCCAGCAGCCAAGAATCTGGGCAGGATGTTATTAGCGGACGTAAGATGGGCTACACCTTC.